Listed below are T cell receptor beta chains from one sample, sequenced in a study of blood T cell repertoires in COVID-19. The table came from immunoSEQ multiplex PCR; TCRdb's copy has only in-frame clones and leaves some out. The sample has about 280,000 clones; about 85% are singletons. Sequenced: peripheral blood. The receptors were gathered from a woman aged 45-60 years who had recovered from COVID-19. Both conserved end residues are trimmed from each CDR3.

J | V | CDR3
TRBJ2-7 | TRBV27 | ASSTGGGRREQY
TRBJ1-5 | TRBV12-3/TRBV12-4 | ASSLGQGYPQH
TRBJ1-1 | TRBV20-1 | SARPPQAF
TRBJ1-6 | TRBV5-1 | ASSLRTAGNNSPLH
TRBJ1-1 | TRBV9 | ASSPQGGWGWSTEAF
TRBJ2-3 | TRBV10-2 | ASSDFGGTDTQY
TRBJ2-1 | TRBV5-1 | ASSVGQGWDEQF
TRBJ1-6 | TRBV27 | ASSLSPGQLSPLH
TRBJ2-5 | TRBV7-9 | ASSPRTGSKTQY
TRBJ1-5 | TRBV19 | ASSIHQGQGINQPQH
TRBJ2-7 | TRBV10-3 | ATGQTDPYEQY
TRBJ1-1 | TRBV30 | AWSIGRSEAF
TRBJ2-2 | TRBV28 | ASTPGAGRELF
TRBJ1-2 | TRBV19 | ASTTLEVDSLAGGYT
TRBJ1-1 | TRBV25-1 | ASSGSRNTEAF
TRBJ2-7 | TRBV29-1 | SVLGGAEHEQY
TRBJ1-1 | TRBV6-5 | ASSYSPGVGTEAF
TRBJ1-6 | TRBV27 | ASSSVFGFNSPLH
TRBJ2-1 | TRBV19 | ASSDPGQGARNEQF
TRBJ2-1 | TRBV5-1 | ASSVIQGRGMLDNEQF
TRBJ1-4 | TRBV28 | ASSLWVGATNEKLF
TRBJ2-5 | TRBV7-2 | ASSFPNQETQY
TRBJ1-5 | TRBV7-2 | ASSFGQNHQPQH
TRBJ2-7 | TRBV10-1 | ASSRTGVDEQY
TRBJ1-1 | TRBV30 | AWANRGDEAF
TRBJ1-2 | TRBV12-3/TRBV12-4 | ASSFRHYGYT
TRBJ1-4 | TRBV9 | ASSVGQVNEKLF
TRBJ1-1 | TRBV28 | ASSPPGQGRYTEAF
TRBJ1-2 | TRBV6-5 | ASSYGGGASREGYT
TRBJ1-2 | TRBV13 | ASSFSAYLGGYT
TRBJ1-3 | TRBV9 | ASSVQSSGNTIY
TRBJ1-3 | TRBV6-5 | ASTKQGGLDTIY
TRBJ2-1 | TRBV5-1 | ASSRLAGEGKNEQF
TRBJ1-1 | TRBV9 | ASSVATTGGAF
TRBJ1-1 | TRBV28 | ASSSSRQGRVNTEAF
TRBJ1-5 | TRBV21-1 | ASSKEGGRGTGNQPQH
TRBJ1-2 | TRBV28 | ATYGGAYGYT
TRBJ2-1 | TRBV7-9 | ASSQGRAYNEQF
TRBJ1-1 | TRBV7-3 | ASSADSEFSSEAF
TRBJ2-1 | TRBV7-2 | ASSLTPGGTYNEQF
TRBJ1-2 | TRBV6-6 | ASTDSDYGYT
TRBJ1-2 | TRBV6-5 | ASSRGGSGYGYT
TRBJ1-6 | TRBV11-2 | ASSLGGGTGSPLH
TRBJ2-7 | TRBV5-8 | ASSSKIRDRAYEQY
TRBJ1-4 | TRBV28 | ASSPSRRAGEKLF
TRBJ1-5 | TRBV9 | ASSVGGNNQPQH
TRBJ2-1 | TRBV6-1 | ASSLTSGGGNEQF
TRBJ2-3 | TRBV5-4 | ASSSGTATDTQY